The rows below give T cell receptor beta chains drawn from one sample of a study of blood T cell repertoires in COVID-19. The repertoire was sequenced with immunoSEQ multiplex PCR; TCRdb's copy has only in-frame clones and lacks some. The table includes 250,000 to 300,000 clones, roughly nine tenths detected once. The sample was peripheral blood. These receptor sequences come from a young woman with COVID-19, enrolled during active disease. Both conserved end residues are part of each CDR3. D genes are given only for firm matches. Clone sizes are given selectively: once, few, many, or a class where the clone is expanded.

TRBJ2-3 | NA | TRBV4-2 | NA | TGTGCCAGCAGCCGAGCAGGGGAAGGGCGGGGGACAGATACGCAGTATTTT | CASSRAGEGRGTDTQYF
TRBJ1-1 | NA | TRBV30 | TRBD1 | TGTGCCTGGACTGAGGACAGGAATAGTGAAGCTTTCTTT | CAWTEDRNSEAFF
TRBJ2-1 | NA | TRBV14 | NA | TGTGCCAGCAGCCCTTATGGAGCGCTCTACAATGAGCAGTTCTTC | CASSPYGALYNEQFF
TRBJ2-1 | NA | TRBV6-6 | TRBD2 | TGTGCCAGCGGGTGGGGGGGATACAATGAGCAGTTCTTC | CASGWGGYNEQFF
TRBJ1-2 | NA | TRBV18 | NA | TGTGCCAGCTCACCTAATCATTCCGGGGAGAGTTTGGGCTACACCTTC | CASSPNHSGESLGYTF
TRBJ2-4 | NA | TRBV3-1/TRBV3-2 | NA | TGTGCCAGCAGCCAAAGGGGCGCCAAAAACATTCAGTACTTC | CASSQRGAKNIQYF
TRBJ1-6 | few | TRBV6-1 | NA | TGTGCCAGCAGTGCCAGCCCGATCTTAACAGGGACATATTCACCCCTCCACTTT | CASSASPILTGTYSPLHF
TRBJ1-5 | NA | TRBV3-1/TRBV3-2 | NA | TGTGCCAGCAGCCCAGGGGCCAATCAGCCCCAGCATTTT | CASSPGANQPQHF
TRBJ1-4 | NA | TRBV7-9 | NA | TGTGCCAGCAGTGAGGGGGTGGCTAATGAAAAACTGTTTTTT | CASSEGVANEKLFF
TRBJ2-5 | NA | TRBV2 | NA | TGTGCCAGCAGTGGGAGGCGGGGGACAAAAGAGACCCAGTACTTC | CASSGRRGTKETQYF
TRBJ2-2 | NA | TRBV7-2 | NA | TGTGCCAGCAGCCCGTCGCCTCGCCCCTGGGAGGGGGAGCTGTTTTTT | CASSPSPRPWEGELFF
TRBJ2-3 | NA | TRBV3-1/TRBV3-2 | NA | TGTGCCAGCAGCCCCCCGAGCGACACGCAGTATTTT | CASSPPSDTQYF
TRBJ1-5 | NA | TRBV2 | NA | TGTGCCAGCAGTGAAAGGAAGGAGAGCAATCAGCCCCAGCATTTT | CASSERKESNQPQHF